This T cell receptor beta chain was recorded in a study of cytotoxic CD8 clonotypes in ibrutinib-treated CLL. TCRdb keeps only in-frame clones here, not all; method: immunoSEQ multiplex PCR. Among around 20,000 clones listed, about two thirds were seen once. CDR1 and CDR2 from the germline V gene are LNHDA and SQIVND (reference sequence). The CDR3 length is 15 residues. The V end lost 5 bases, the J end lost 4 bases, and 17 bases lay between the germline ends. This clonotype was sampled from a human donor with chronic lymphocytic leukemia. V gene TRBV19 combines with J gene TRBJ1-2; TRBD1 might be the D (6 bases). The source material was PBMCs, sampled after 24 months of ibrutinib treatment. The CDR3 region has the DNA TGTGCCAGTAGTCCGAAGCCCGAACAGGGCTATGGCTACACCTTC. This codes for CASSPKPEQGYGYTF.